This entry describes one TCR beta chain. This sample was included in a study of control samples from healthy donors and cancer patients. Germline V gene data show CDR1 as SEHNR and CDR2 as FQNEAQ (reference sequence). Deletions cut 5 bases from V and 2 bases from J, with 9 bases between. The CDR3 runs 14 residues. Assay: immunoSEQ multiplex PCR; the TCRdb copy retains only in-frame clones and omits some. This table has approximately 160,000 clones, roughly 94% appearing once. The sequence came from a woman younger than 30 in good health. J is TRBJ2-2 and V is TRBV7-9; possibly TRBD2 for D (5 bases). What was sequenced was blood. The CDR3 nucleotides read TGTGCCAGCAGCAGCGGCCTCAACACCGGGGAGCTGTTTTTT. This encodes CASSSGLNTGELFF.